This TCR beta chain was sequenced for a study of blood T cell repertoires in COVID-19. Whole-study context: Samples taken during acute and convalescent COVID-19 were collected in the United States, Italy and Spain. PBMCs, B-cell-depleted T cells, or T cells provided the cDNA or gDNA that made up the material.

Source study methods: Reference gene primers were amplified, and this amplification served to estimate nucleated cell counts. The protocol was immunoSEQ multiplex PCR, while the TCRdb copy is restricted to in-frame clones and leaves out a portion. The DNA was the basis for D and trimming; V, J and clone size are from that table. The sample comprises fewer than 200,000 clones, over 85% of which are singletons, and 3.5% to 5% rests with the top ten. The CDR3 has 13 residues. The germline V and J ends were trimmed by 0 bases and 5 bases, with 7 bases remaining between them. In germline, CDR1 is SGHTA, CDR2 FQGTGA.

Sequencing was performed on peripheral blood. This TCR came from a woman aged 45 to 65 with acute or convalescent COVID-19. V and J are TRBV7-3 and TRBJ2-5; tentatively, D is TRBD2 (6 bases). The CDR3 here is CASSLTRDETQYF. CDR3 coding DNA: TGTGCCAGCAGCTTAACGCGGGATGAGACCCAGTACTTC.